The following is a T cell receptor (beta chain) sequence with its context. This clone appeared a few times. Its target antigen remains unknown. Base qualities were left out, and no much larger clone turns up one base away. This entry is derived from a study of beta chain features in type 1 diabetes (dated by TCRdb to between 2017 and 2018). Regarding the study in general: No differences in mean age, gender distribution, total cell number or subset yield were found between patients and healthy donors. Naive and central memory subsets were obtained from all 30 or so donors, but regulatory and stem cell-like memory subsets were isolated from only 8 patients and roughly 8 healthy donors. A total of 100 million to 110 million sorted cells were examined across all samples, and a strong correlation was observed between cell number per subset and RNA yield. In the study, recently diagnosed type 1 diabetes patients and matched healthy donors were compared on the TCRB repertoires of their sorted circulating CD4+ T cell subsets.

The entire isolated RNA was reverse transcribed using the High Capacity cDNA Reverse Transcription Kit, and thus expressed TCRB transcripts were sequenced. Deep immunoSEQ sequencing was performed on naive, central memory and regulatory T cell samples, with an average of roughly 4 million total reads per sample. After sorted cells were lysed in RLT buffer, RNA was extracted with DNase-treated RNeasy Micro or Mini kits, with the choice depending on cell number. To prevent cross-contamination, each cell subset was processed individually, whereas patient and healthy donor samples were processed jointly. TCRB sequences were amplified from cDNA with the immunoSEQ multiplex PCR, producing 87-bp fragments spanning the CDR3 region. The amplicons were sequenced using the Illumina HiSeq platform. Concerning the study's data processing: PCR bias was corrected computationally using synthetic template baselines, and reads within Hamming distance 2 were collapsed, with unmergeable singletons discarded. Reads were aligned to IMGT to assign V, D and J genes, CDR3 length, and insertions or deletions at six rearrangement sites. Within each subset, clonotype counts were normalized to sorted cell number, and only after that were true diversity and Gini coefficients computed with the tcR R package. Repertoire sharing was quantified using the overlap coefficient calculated on TCRB nucleotide sequences. Out-of-frame TCRB sequences from naive cells were analyzed to stand in for the pre-selection repertoire. TCRdb carries this immuneACCESS record with in-frame sequences only. Its versions omit some clonotypes, under half of them owing to an unresolved V gene in the studies checked, with the rest unexplained. The D gene and trimming were derived from the DNA, and the V and J assignments and clone size from that table. The sample table lists fewer than 250,000 clones, approximately 14% of them with a count of one. Clones ranked in the top ten supply roughly 0.028% of the sample.

The CDR3 holds 15 amino acids from the cysteine to the phenylalanine. Only CDR3 DNA is held: 45 bases, read in frame from base 1. The germline V gene supplies CDR1 MNHEY and CDR2 SVGAGI. V and J lose 0 bases and 0 bases, and a span of 8 bases separates them. From each donor, a single peripheral blood sample of around 120 mL on average was drawn into heparinised tubes. Using a panel that included CD45RO, CCR7, CD25, CD127, CD95 and CD27, naive, central memory, regulatory and stem cell-like memory CD4+ T cells were sorted on a BD FACSAria II. Every sorted population had a purity above 95%. PBMCs were isolated immediately by Lymphoprep density gradient centrifugation and stained directly without culture. Samples were stained and sorted in pairs, with one healthy donor and one patient per experiment, so that batch effects were minimized. Overall study outcomes, separate from this receptor: Because the HLA sub-analyses included only small numbers of individuals, any influence of HLA type on TCRB rearrangement was left unresolved. Naive, central memory and regulatory TCRB repertoires appeared to be more similar among patients than among healthy donors. PCR might favor shorter templates, but patient and control samples were amplified and corrected together, so any skew would affect both groups equally. At VDJ recombination sites, patients with type 1 diabetes made fewer insertions and deleted more nucleotides, a pattern implying thymic rearrangement abnormalities. A moderate but significant shortening of TCRB CDR3 length was observed in type 1 diabetes patients in all four CD4+ subsets. Because cDNA rather than genomic DNA was sequenced, highly expressing activated cells could have been over-represented, although no difference in activation and CD3 levels was found between groups.

This receptor chain uses TRBV6-5 and TRBJ1-1, with the identity of the D gene unclear. The clonotype was recovered from a woman aged 40 to 49 in good health. The sequencing sample was made of naive CD4+ T cells from blood. The sample's cell subset or site label is to be understood as: true naive CD4+ T cells. The encoded CDR3 is CASSYSSAMNTEAFF. At the DNA level, the sequence is TGTGCCAGCAGTTACTCGTCAGCGATGAACACTGAAGCTTTCTTT.